These 22 T cell receptor beta chains share one sample of origin, sequenced in a study of early T cells in non-severe SARS-CoV-2 infection. TCRdb processed the 5' RACE reads anew with MiXCR; each CDR3 protein has one entry. Of tens of thousands of distinct CDR3 sequences listed, over 9% are singletons. The material was whole blood, obtained at baseline. These receptors originate from an adult who was a healthcare worker with PCR-confirmed SARS-CoV-2 infection or an uninfected control (not recorded which).

This clonotype was counted between two and nine times. This sequence joins TRBV10-2 and TRBJ2-3, with D perhaps TRBD1 (6 bases). Trimming took off 6 bases at V and 0 bases at J, with 16 bases between the two ends. The CDR3 extends over 16 amino acids. Germline values: CDR1 WSHSY, CDR2 SAAADI. As DNA, the CDR3 is TGCGCCAGCAGAGGAAGGGGGTTCCGAAGCACAGATACGCAGTATTTT. This sequence encodes CASRGRGFRSTDTQYF.

This clonotype came up many times. The V gene is TRBV4-3, the J gene TRBJ1-4; unclear D gene. Germline CDR1 reads LGHNA; CDR2 reads YSLEER. The CDR3 is made up of 16 amino acids. The ends were cut back, 3 bases at V and 0 bases at J, with 11 bases in the middle. CDR3 nucleotide sequence: TGCGCCAGCAGCCACGCTCTTGCTGCAACTAATGAAAAACTGTTTTTT. Amino acids: CASSHALAATNEKLFF.

This clonotype was recorded many times. The V and J genes are TRBV30 and TRBJ1-2, with D maybe TRBD1 (5 bases). Germline CDR1 and CDR2: GTSNPN and SVGIG (reference sequence). The germline V and J ends were trimmed by 3 bases and 8 bases, with 13 bases remaining between them. The length of the CDR3 is 12 residues. The CDR3 loop is CAWREGARGYTF. The CDR3 DNA sequence: TGTGCCTGGAGGGAAGGGGCTCGGGGCTACACCTTC.

This clonotype occurred once. This chain uses TRBV9 with TRBJ2-7, with D possibly matching TRBD2 (5 bases). The V gene's germline CDR1 is SGDLS and CDR2 YYNGEE. CDR3 size: 14 residues. V was shortened by 3 bases and J by 2 bases, with 12 bases between the two germline ends. CDR3 region: CASSESGAAYEQYF. The CDR3 coding sequence is TGTGCCAGCAGCGAAAGCGGAGCCGCCTACGAGCAGTACTTC.

The genes are TRBV20-1 and TRBJ2-7; the D gene is possibly TRBD2 (6 bases). V gave up 3 bases and J gave up 2 bases, with 11 bases separating them. The germline CDR1 and CDR2 sequences are DFQATT and SNEGSKA (reference sequence). CDR3 length: 13 residues. In DNA form, the CDR3 reads TGCAGTGCTAGTGGCGGGGCCACCTACGAGCAGTACTTC. Its translation is CSASGGATYEQYF.

The rearrangement links TRBV12-3 or TRBV12-4 to TRBJ2-2, with unresolved D. The ends were cut back, 3 bases at V and 12 bases at J, with 17 bases in the middle. There are 14 residues in the CDR3. The CDR3 region is CASSFGSLDRKLFF. The CDR3 DNA follows: TGTGCCAGCAGTTTTGGGTCTTTGGACCGTAAGCTGTTTTTT.

The chain is built from TRBV6-6 and TRBJ2-3; tentatively, D is TRBD1 or TRBD2 (6 bases each). Germline values: CDR1 MNHNY, CDR2 SVGAGI (reference sequence). Between the trimmed V and J ends, which lost 4 bases and 3 bases, there was a span of 11 bases. The CDR3 is made up of 14 amino acids. The CDR3: CASSLRGRTDTQYF. CDR3 DNA sequence: TGTGCCAGCAGTTTAAGGGGGAGGACAGATACGCAGTATTTT.

This clonotype was observed a few times. This sequence joins TRBV7-3 and TRBJ1-1; D not certain. Looked up from germline, CDR1 is SGHTA and CDR2 is FQGTGA. The CDR3 totals 13 residues. Trimming pared 1 base from V and 7 bases from J, leaving 10 bases between. For the CDR3, the DNA is TGTGCCAGCAGCTTAAAACCGGCCAGTGAAGCTTTCTTT. It codes for CASSLKPASEAFF.

Only a few counts were recorded for this clonotype. J is TRBJ2-7 and V is TRBV11-1, with 12 nucleotides matching TRBD2. CDR1 and CDR2 (germline): SGHAT, FQDESV (reference sequence). The V and J ends lost 5 bases and 2 bases, in that order; junction bases with no gene match: 7. There are 16 residues in the CDR3. In DNA, the CDR3 is TGTGCCAGCAGCCAATTGACTAGCGGGGGACCCTACGAGCAGTACTTC. Protein: CASSQLTSGGPYEQYF. The complete variable domain, with remaining parts taken from reference TRBV11-1 and TRBJ2-7, reads EAEVAQSPRYKITEKSQAVAFWCDPISGHATLYWYRQILGQGPELLVQFQDESVVDDSQLPKDRFSAERLKGVDSTLKIQPAELGDSAMYLCASSQLTSGGPYEQYFGPGTRLTVT.

V usage is TRBV6-2 or TRBV6-3 and J usage is TRBJ2-7; D is unclear. The germline V and J ends were trimmed by 1 base and 4 bases, with 8 bases remaining between them. Germline CDR1 is MNHEY and CDR2 is SVGEGT. The CDR3 has 13 amino acids. The CDR3 protein is CASSYWTGYEQYF. The CDR3 DNA is TGTGCCAGCAGTTACTGGACCGGTTACGAGCAGTACTTC.

The chain employs TRBV16 and TRBJ1-2; TRBD1 is a possible D gene (5 bases). This CDR3 region has 18 residues. V was cut by 4 bases and J by 7 bases, with 28 bases left in between. Per germline, CDR1 KGHSY and CDR2 FQNENV. Written as DNA, the CDR3 is TGTGCCAGCAGCCCCTCCCTCGGGGCAGCCGGACGGGGCGGTGGCTACACCTTC. Translation gives CASSPSLGAAGRGGGYTF.

This clonotype was seen ten or more times. The chain uses TRBV9 and TRBJ1-6; D remains unclear. The V and J ends lost 7 bases and 6 bases respectively, with 8 bases between them. The CDR3 covers 12 residues. The V gene's germline CDR1 is SGDLS and CDR2 YYNGEE. CDR3 in DNA: TGTGCCAGCGGGCCGACTAATTCACCCCTCCACTTT. This codes for CASGPTNSPLHF. The full variable domain, with the rest looked up from reference TRBV9 and TRBJ1-6, is DSGVTQTPKHLITATGQRVTLRCSPRSGDLSVYWYQQSLDQGLQFLIQYYNGEERAKGNILERFSAQQFPDLHSELNLSSLELGDSALYFCASGPTNSPLHFGNGTRLTVT.

In its sample, this clonotype was seen many times. The chain recombines TRBV9 with TRBJ2-3; D not resolved. Germline V gives CDR1 SGDLS, CDR2 YYNGEE. V lost 0 bases and J 1 base, leaving 9 bases between the germline ends. This CDR3 spans 15 amino acids. This CDR3 reads CASSVDVSGTDTQYF. As DNA, the CDR3 is TGTGCCAGCAGCGTAGATGTCTCAGGCACAGATACGCAGTATTTT.

This rearrangement joins TRBV7-9 to TRBJ1-1, with 7 bases aligning to TRBD1. The CDR3 extends over 14 amino acids. Germline CDR1 and CDR2: SEHNR and FQNEAQ (reference sequence). V lost 5 bases and J lost 5; bases outside the gene matches: 8. As DNA, the CDR3 is TGTGCCAGCAGCCTAAAGACAGGGTGGACTGAAGCTTTCTTT. Its protein product is CASSLKTGWTEAFF.

This clonotype was observed a handful of times. The chain recombines TRBV12-3 or TRBV12-4 with TRBJ2-7; 10 nucleotides agree with TRBD1. Trimming at V came to 6 bases and at J to 3 bases, leaving 5 bases not matched to a gene. This CDR3 is built from 14 residues. CDR3 in amino acids: CASSLGQGVYEQYF. The CDR3 region has the DNA TGTGCCAGCAGCCTTGGACAGGGGGTCTACGAGCAGTACTTC.

The chain uses TRBV7-9 and TRBJ1-4; TRBD1 matches at 8 bases. The CDR3 spans 15 residues. The junction had 7 bases not matched to a gene; V was cut back by 4 bases and J by 6 bases. Germline CDR1 SEHNR, CDR2 FQNEAQ (reference sequence). CDR3 sequence (DNA): TGTGCCAGCAGCTCTTGGACAGGGAGGTATGAAAAACTGTTTTTT. Translating it yields CASSSWTGRYEKLFF.

This clonotype was recorded at least ten times. V usage is TRBV12-3 or TRBV12-4 and J usage is TRBJ1-4; D is unclear. With 6 bases removed from V and 8 bases from J, the gap between germline ends came to 10 bases. This CDR3 comprises 12 residues. In nucleotides, the CDR3 is TGTGCCAGCAGACGGGAATGGGAAAAACTGTTTTTT. Translated: CASRREWEKLFF.

This clonotype was counted between two and nine times. The V and J genes are TRBV6-1 and TRBJ2-1; TRBD1 aligns across 9 bases. After removal of 3 bases from V and 11 bases from J, the junction contained 11 bases not matched to a gene. The CDR3 length is 15 residues. In germline, CDR1 is MNHNS, CDR2 SASEGT. CDR3 protein: CASSELTGGAVKQFF. In DNA, the CDR3 is TGTGCCAGCAGTGAGTTGACAGGGGGGGCCGTTAAGCAGTTCTTC.

At least ten counts were recorded for this clonotype. This rearrangement joins TRBV6-5 to TRBJ1-1; D is perhaps TRBD1 (6 bases). From germline, CDR1 is MNHEY and CDR2 SVGAGI. This CDR3 is 13 amino acids long. The germline V and J ends were trimmed by 8 bases and 8 bases, with 18 bases remaining between them. The CDR3 DNA reads as TGTGCCAGCGGGCGGGGGCTTGGCGGGGAAGCTTTCTTT. Its translation is CASGRGLGGEAFF.

V is TRBV11-3 and J is TRBJ2-7; D remains unclear. The germline V gene has CDR1 SGHNT and CDR2 YENEEA. This CDR3 contains 12 residues. With 3 bases removed from V and 4 bases from J, the gap between germline ends came to 7 bases. CDR3 protein: CASSLASYEQYF. CDR3 sequence (DNA): TGTGCCAGCAGCTTGGCGAGTTACGAGCAGTACTTC.

This clonotype turned up a few times. The chain is built from TRBV7-2 and TRBJ2-5; D possibly corresponds to TRBD2 (5 bases). The CDR3 is made up of 12 amino acids. Germline assignment: CDR1 SGHTA and CDR2 FQGNSA. V was clipped by 5 bases and J by 3 bases, with 7 bases between them. The CDR3 here is CASSQTKETQYF. The CDR3 bases are TGTGCCAGCAGCCAGACTAAAGAGACCCAGTACTTC.

This clonotype was seen a few times. The chain uses TRBV19 and TRBJ2-4, with a possible D match to TRBD2 (5 bases). Germline V gene sequence: CDR1 LNHDA, CDR2 SQIVND (reference sequence). This CDR3 is 15 amino acids long. V was pared by 3 bases and J by 1 base, with 10 bases between. CDR3 coding DNA: TGTGCCAGTAGTATTCGGACTGGGGCCAAAAACATTCAGTACTTC. This codes for CASSIRTGAKNIQYF. Variable domain in full (rest from reference TRBV19 and TRBJ2-4): DGGITQSPKYLFRKEGQNVTLSCEQNLNHDAMYWYRQDPGQGLRLIYYSQIVNDFQKGDIAEGYSVSREKKESFPLTVTSAQKNPTAFYLCASSIRTGAKNIQYFGAGTRLSVL.